This T cell receptor (beta chain) was captured by sequencing in a study of regulatory T cells in long-lasting Graves disease (TCRdb year 2021). About the study as a whole: In the newly diagnosed Graves' disease group, patients had been taking antithyroid drugs for less than 3 months. Peripheral blood TCR sequencing and RNA sequencing compared persistent Graves' disease patients with newly diagnosed Graves' disease patients. The study was conducted in China and was registered as a clinical trial. A total of around 35 samples underwent TCR sequencing: about 13 from persistent and around 20 from newly diagnosed Graves' disease patients.

Libraries were prepared through multiplex PCR. The reads were generated on an Illumina HiSeq 4000. To build TCR beta libraries, CDR3 regions were amplified by Arm-PCR using iRepertoire HTBI primers. Gel purification was performed on PCR products prior to sequencing. From the authors' description of their analysis: Gene usage analysis of CDR3 amino acid clonotypes relied on the roughly 60 TRBV and 12 to 15 TRBJ segments identified across samples. COPE and FqMerger were used to merge filtered high-quality paired reads into contigs. BLAST was used to align contigs to IMGT TRBV, TRBD and TRBJ reference genes, with CDR3 defined following IMGT. Highly expanded clones were defined as clonotypes with a frequency above 0.1%. Shannon entropy served as the measure of repertoire diversity, while the Gini coefficient captured V-J evenness. A clonotype was considered public if more than one individual shared it. Through fastp at Q25 and MiXCR, TCRdb rebuilt clones from the public reads, retaining in-frame beta chains. Rows are combined by CDR3 protein, so each entry shows the most common genes and DNA. V and J calls and clone size were set by TCRdb, not the authors. This sample lists some 500,000 distinct CDR3 sequences; about 16% were detected once. Of the sample, around 25% is held by the ten largest clones.

The investigation overall reported the following: Only the TCR beta chain was sequenced and analyzed. More public clonotypes were shared among persistent patients (roughly 3,000) than among newly diagnosed patients (under 1,000). Peripheral blood alone was examined, since thyroid tissue, which constituted the primary lesion, could not be accessed. Preferential use of TRBV28, TRBJ1-2 and TRBJ2-5 was observed in persistent disease, whereas TRBV20-1 and TRBJ2-1 were favored in newly diagnosed disease. Compared with newly diagnosed patients, patients with persistent Graves' disease had lower TCR Shannon entropy and fewer highly expanded clones, which suggests clonal expansion. The authors acknowledged the small sample size as a limitation that may reduce accuracy.

Via the germline V gene (reference sequence), CDR1 is MNHEY and CDR2 SMNVEV. Inclusive of the bounding cysteine and phenylalanine, the CDR3 is 16 residues long. Only CDR3 DNA is held: 48 bases, read in frame from base 1. Concerning this clonotype itself: Its specific antigen is unknown. A much larger clone lies a single base off, so this may be a read error.

The label giving this sample's time point can be read as: newly diagnosed GD, antithyroid drugs for less than 3 months. For both TCR sequencing and RNA sequencing, RNA was extracted from PBMCs in TRIzol. Graves' disease was diagnosed according to American Thyroid Association guidelines. Patients were recruited from an endocrinology department in Xi'an, China. From each patient, 7.5 to 9.5 milliliters of peripheral blood was collected into an EDTA anticoagulant tube. Ficoll Paque Plus density gradient separation was used to isolate PBMCs, and no additional T cell sorting was done. An Agilent 2100 Bioanalyzer and agarose gel were used to check RNA quality, while a NanoDrop 2000 measured RNA concentration. The sample was also linked to a second study, of T cells in Graves' hyperthyroidism and ophthalmopathy. As noted in the second study: Graves' hyperthyroidism was defined as stable when no progression to ophthalmopathy occurred over 18 months of follow-up. Hyperthyroidism patients were newly diagnosed, with disease duration under 2 months, and aged 18 to 65 years. Patients with uncontrolled infections, other autoimmune diseases, pregnancy or lactation were excluded. Diagnoses were based on clinical symptoms, serum thyroxine and TRAb, thyroid ultrasound and orbital computed tomography. For the first round of RT-PCR on the TCR CDR3, the HTBI primer set was used together with the Qiagen OneStep RT-PCR kit. Most expanded thyroid clonotypes (frequency above 0.001) were also detected in blood, a finding suggesting that blood repertoires may reflect thyroid immune responses. A model built on a 13 V-J signature distinguished ophthalmopathy from stable hyperthyroidism, reaching roughly 88% sensitivity and about 81% specificity in cross-validation and 80%/75% in testing. In validation, the model predicted progression to ophthalmopathy with 65% to 71% sensitivity and over 72% specificity, a median of 6.5 months before onset. To identify distinguishing TCR V-J signatures, a discovery cohort of some 99 patients was used, comprising 43 with Graves' ophthalmopathy and about 59 with stable Graves' hyperthyroidism. Prospective prediction of ophthalmopathy was tested in an independent validation cohort consisting of 18 hyperthyroidism patients and 17 patients who later progressed to ophthalmopathy. The 85 to 100 discovery patients were randomly split 7:3 into training and test sets. Thyroid tissue and blood T-cell repertoires from more than 5 Graves' hyperthyroidism patients were also compared in the study. Following sampling, methimazole starting at 30 mg daily was given to hyperthyroidism patients, and high-dose intravenous methylprednisolone was given to ophthalmopathy patients. The libraries were constructed in a second round of multiplex PCR and then size-selected and purified. The libraries were sequenced on an Illumina HiSeq2000 using paired-end 100 bp reads. SOAPnuke was used to process the raw data, removing reads that contained adapters or uncalled bases, had a mean Phred below 15, or lacked an exact match to the constant primer or identifier. COPE v1.2.5 was used to merge high-quality paired reads, and clonotypes were defined as unique nucleotide sequences. Clonotypes were aligned to IMGT TRBV, TRBD and TRBJ reference segments using MiTCR v1.1. Only V-J combinations with frequency above 0.0001, covering about 99% of repertoires, were analysed. A TCS score was defined as the ratio between F50 (clonal expansion) and ExV (chaos), using BLOSUM62-based TCRdist between CDR3 peptides within each V-J. Welch's t-statistics and random forest reduced roughly 500 V-J features to around 14, which were used in a naive Bayes classifier (R e1071). Sample size was not statistically predetermined, and blinding of investigators to group allocation was not performed. The paper describes TCR Vbeta CDR3 sequencing of 140 or so peripheral blood samples, made up of roughly 40 ophthalmopathy patients, some 76 hyperthyroidism patients and around 17 progressor patients.

The sample was peripheral blood mononuclear cells (PBMCs), taken at new diagnosis, from a patient treated with antithyroid drugs. The V and J genes are TRBV27 and TRBJ1-1; the D gene assignment is ambiguous. The TCR was taken from a woman aged 35-65 years with Graves disease. Donor details come from another sample of the same person, matched by shared clones. The bases are TGTGCCAGCAGTCCCCTACCCACGCGCCGGCCCCCTGAAGCTCTCTTT. Its translation is CASSPLPTRRPPEALF.